These 25 T cell receptor beta chains came from one sample sequenced in a study of monozygotic twins with inflammatory bowel disease (dated by TCRdb to the late 2010s). The library was built by means of 5' RACE. Sequencing used an Illumina HiSeq 2500. Each CDR3 protein sequence appears as one entry after TCRdb reprocessed the reads, and no DNA is included. The table kept for this sample lists approximately 100,000 distinct CDR3 sequences. The top ten clonotypes cover approximately 2% of the sample. The sequenced sample was blood. All receptors come from a human donor with ulcerative colitis or Crohn's disease, or a healthy co-twin of an affected twin (not recorded which).

The V call is TRBV18, the J call TRBJ1-1; the D call from TCRdb, TRBD1, cannot be confirmed without DNA. The CDR3 spans 18 residues. Germline CDR1 is KGHSH and CDR2 is LQKENI. This CDR3 is CASSPPDRGLIMNTEAFF.

The chain has TRBV5-6 and TRBJ2-7. The germline V gene has CDR1 SGHDT and CDR2 YYEEEE. CDR3 length: 15 amino acids. This CDR3 reads CASSLDPGGSYEQYF.

V gene TRBV29-1 combines with J gene TRBJ2-2; TCRdb's D call of TRBD1 is untestable without DNA. This CDR3 comprises 15 residues. Germline V lookup: CDR1 SQVTM, CDR2 ANQGSEA. The chain's CDR3 is CSVLITGRNTGELFF.

This chain uses TRBV20-1 with TRBJ1-2. This CDR3 spans 13 amino acids. Per the germline V gene, CDR1 is DFQATT and CDR2 is SNEGSKA (reference sequence). Here the CDR3 reads CSAEDGANYGYTF.

The chain carries TRBV20-1 and TRBJ1-5; the D call from TCRdb, TRBD1, cannot be confirmed without DNA. This CDR3 is 16 amino acids long. Germline CDR1 is DFQATT and CDR2 is SNEGSKA (reference sequence). CDR3 region: CSAGGGGTEINQPQHF.

This sequence joins TRBV7-3 and TRBJ2-7; TCRdb's D call of TRBD1 is untestable without DNA. CDR1 SGHTA and CDR2 FQGTGA come from the germline V gene. The CDR3 sequence is 14 residues long. This CDR3 is CASSYTGSHNEQYF.

This rearrangement joins TRBV28 to TRBJ2-5; the TRBD2 assignment by TCRdb is unverifiable without DNA. CDR3 length equals 16 residues. Germline V gives CDR1 MDHEN, CDR2 SYDVKM. The CDR3 sequence: CASFRTIANPTETQYF.

The V gene is TRBV10-3, the J gene TRBJ2-3. This CDR3 contains 12 residues. Germline loops: CDR1 ENHRY, CDR2 SYGVKD. This CDR3 reads CAISESTDTQYF.

The rearrangement joins TRBV24-1 to TRBJ1-4; TCRdb calls TRBD1, which cannot be checked without DNA. CDR3 length: 12 residues. The germline CDR1 and CDR2 sequences are KGHDR and SFDVKD. CDR3 region: CATSDLTGYLFF.

This chain links TRBV20-1 with TRBJ2-6; TCRdb outputs TRBD1, but without DNA this stays unchecked. Per germline, CDR1 DFQATT and CDR2 SNEGSKA (reference sequence). This CDR3 spans 16 amino acids. The CDR3 protein is CSARVRGLSGANVLTF.

The rearrangement uses TRBV5-1 and TRBJ2-5. The CDR3 runs to 13 residues. Per the germline V gene, CDR1 is SGHRS and CDR2 is YFSETQ. The CDR3: CASSFSVQETQYF.

The V gene is TRBV25-1, the J gene TRBJ1-6; lacking DNA, the TRBD1 call made by TCRdb goes unchecked. CDR1 and CDR2 (germline): MGHDK, SYGVNS. This CDR3 spans 17 amino acids. The CDR3 loop is CASSEDKGTGGNSPLHF.

The chain carries TRBV7-9 and TRBJ2-1; lacking DNA, the TRBD1 call made by TCRdb goes unchecked. The CDR3 spans 17 residues. Germline V gene data show CDR1 as SEHNR and CDR2 as FQNEAQ (reference sequence). CDR3 in amino acids: CASSRQGQGAHYNEQFF.

This chain connects TRBV7-2 to TRBJ2-1; TCRdb proposes TRBD1, but this gene call is untestable without DNA. Per germline, CDR1 SGHTA and CDR2 FQGNSA. The CDR3 is 17 amino acids. CDR3 sequence: CASSEAVRAVPPNEQFF.

The rearrangement joins TRBV5-4 to TRBJ2-3; TCRdb names TRBD2, which stays unverified in the absence of DNA. Germline V gene data show CDR1 as SGHNT and CDR2 as YYREEE (reference sequence). The CDR3 extends over 18 amino acids. CDR3 loop: CASSRLLGGALDTDTQYF.

The rearrangement links TRBV28 to TRBJ2-6; TCRdb lists TRBD1, though no DNA is available to test this call. In germline, CDR1 is MDHEN, CDR2 SYDVKM. The CDR3 totals 16 residues. CDR3 sequence reads: CASSPQGGPGANVLTF.

This rearrangement joins TRBV6-6 to TRBJ1-5; with no DNA, the TCRdb D assignment of TRBD1 cannot be verified. The CDR3 extends over 13 amino acids. CDR1 is MNHNY and CDR2 is SVGAGI in the germline V gene (reference sequence). The CDR3 spells CASSLVGLQPQHF.

The chain has TRBV7-9 and TRBJ1-4; absent DNA, TCRdb's TRBD1 call cannot be checked. Germline values: CDR1 SEHNR, CDR2 FQNEAQ (reference sequence). This CDR3 is built from 15 residues. The CDR3 spells CASSPYTGNNEKLFF.

This sequence joins TRBV9 and TRBJ2-7; TCRdb returns TRBD1, unconfirmable since there is no DNA. The CDR3 contains 14 residues. Germline lookup yields CDR1 SGDLS and CDR2 YYNGEE. The CDR3 spells CASSRQGVAYEQYF.

The V gene is TRBV7-2, the J gene TRBJ2-3; as DNA is missing, the TRBD1 call by TCRdb cannot be tested. CDR1 is SGHTA and CDR2 is FQGNSA in the germline V gene. The CDR3 is made up of 14 amino acids. The CDR3 region is CASSSRLRADTQYF.

The gene calls are TRBV9 and TRBJ1-6; TCRdb designates TRBD1, a call that cannot be tested without DNA. This CDR3 is 15 amino acids long. The germline V gene encodes CDR1 SGDLS and CDR2 YYNGEE. The CDR3 sequence is CASSYGTDQNSPLHF.

The chain has TRBV7-9 and TRBJ2-5; checking the TCRdb D call of TRBD1 is not possible without DNA. The CDR3 is 15 amino acids. CDR1 SEHNR and CDR2 FQNEAQ come from the germline V gene (reference sequence). The CDR3 sequence is CASTLAGANQETQYF.

The chain links TRBV7-6 to TRBJ2-1; absent DNA, TCRdb's TRBD1 call cannot be checked. Per germline, CDR1 SGHVS and CDR2 FNYEAQ. CDR3 length equals 15 residues. CDR3: CASSLAGAETNEQFF.

This sequence joins TRBV6-2 or TRBV6-3 and TRBJ2-7. This CDR3 region has 15 residues. Germline V gives CDR1 MNHEY, CDR2 SVGEGT. This chain's CDR3 is CASSPRIFGRYEQYF.

The chain links TRBV7-8 to TRBJ2-1; TCRdb calls TRBD2, which cannot be checked without DNA. Germline V gene lookup returns CDR1 SGHVS and CDR2 FQNEAQ. The CDR3 contains 13 residues. Here the CDR3 reads CASSRRLVTEQFF.